The 7 T cell receptor beta chains given below trace back to one sample, sequenced in a study of T-cell memory formation after mild COVID-19. TCRdb called the 5' RACE reads again in MiXCR, with one record for every CDR3 protein. The repertoire holds 170,000 or so distinct CDR3 sequences, with 20% to 25% as singletons. Sequencing was performed on PBMCs or a T cell subset sorted from them (not recorded which). The source is an adult woman who had mild COVID-19 (a few samples of this study predate the infection). Cell type and time point are not known.

This clonotype has more than one count but fewer than ten. This chain joins TRBV5-5 and TRBJ2-1; TRBD1 is a possible D gene (5 bases). The CDR3 length is 14 residues. V lost 4 bases and J lost 0, with 8 bases in between. CDR1 is SGHKS, CDR2 YYEKEE, per germline (reference sequence). CDR3 residues: CASSRQSSYNEQFF. The DNA for the CDR3 is TGTGCCAGCAGCCGACAGAGCTCCTACAATGAGCAGTTCTTC.

This clonotype was counted between two and nine times. The genes are TRBV7-9 and TRBJ2-7; 7 bases are shared with TRBD1. Germline V gene lookup returns CDR1 SEHNR and CDR2 FQNEAQ (reference sequence). The V gene end was trimmed by 5 bases and the J gene end by 6 bases; junction bases not matched to a gene: 7. The CDR3 extends over 13 amino acids. Here the CDR3 DNA reads TGTGCCAGCAGCCCGACAGGGTCTTCCGAGCAGTACTTC. Protein product: CASSPTGSSEQYF.

V is TRBV6-2 or TRBV6-3 and J is TRBJ2-1; D may be TRBD2 (5 bases). The CDR3 spans 13 residues. The ends were cut back, 0 bases at V and 10 bases at J, with 10 bases in the middle. Germline V CDR1 and CDR2: MNHEY, SVGEGT. The CDR3 sequence is CASSYSDTGEQFF. CDR3 DNA: TGTGCCAGCAGTTACTCAGACACGGGAGAGCAGTTCTTC.

This clonotype was observed at least ten times. The J gene is TRBJ2-5, the V gene TRBV7-3; perhaps TRBD2 as D (5 bases). This CDR3 contains 15 residues. Germline CDR1 and CDR2: SGHTA and FQGTGA. V was cut by 0 bases and J by 5 bases, with 13 bases left in between. CDR3 loop: CASSLTSASGETQYF. In nucleotides, the CDR3 is TGTGCCAGCAGCTTAACCTCAGCTTCGGGGGAGACCCAGTACTTC.

This clonotype has only a few counts. A much larger clonotype is one base distant, so this may be a read error. J is TRBJ2-2 and V is TRBV20-1, with D maybe TRBD1 (6 bases). The germline gives CDR1 DFQATT, CDR2 SNEGSKA (reference sequence). CDR3 length: 15 amino acids. The CDR3: CSASPGQWDTGELIF. The CDR3, as DNA: TGCAGTGCTAGCCCGGGACAATGGGACACCGGGGAGCTGATTTTT.

This chain uses TRBV2 with TRBJ2-2; D not certain. V was pared by 1 base and J by 2 bases, with 14 bases between. Germline V lookup: CDR1 SNHLY, CDR2 FYNNEI. The CDR3 length is 17 residues. The DNA of the CDR3 is TGTGCCAGCAGTGAAGGGGTGCAGTCACTCAACACCGGGGAGCTGTTTTTT. Encoded protein: CASSEGVQSLNTGELFF.

The DNA for the CDR3 is TGTGCCAGCAGCTTATTAACGTCCAGTGAGCAGTTCTTC. This sequence encodes CASSLLTSSEQFF. The genes are TRBV7-3 and TRBJ2-1; D is uncertain. V gave up 2 bases and J gave up 9 bases, with 11 bases separating them. In germline, CDR1 is SGHTA, CDR2 FQGTGA. The CDR3 covers 13 residues.